This TCR beta chain was obtained from a study of shared clonotypes between healthy human individuals (TCRdb year 2020). About the study as a whole: The cohort comprised two women and a few men aged 18 to 49 years. For each donor, CD4 naive and CD4 memory were each given three plates, CD8 naive was given two plates, and CD8 memory was given one plate. Between about 0.8 and 9 billion PBMCs per donor were obtained by leukapheresis. To increase sequencing depth and limit assay-specific biases, different laboratories used diverse techniques to prepare libraries and sequence TCR repertoires. To estimate repertoire size and how much clonotype sharing occurs between individuals, the study deeply sequenced the blood TCR repertoires of several healthy adults. What the research found in general, with its limitations: Incomplete sequencing was indicated by rarefaction of sorted-subset datasets, despite the large sequencing depth. Estimated clonotype richness was generally larger for naive than for memory subsets. Pairwise subsampling led to the expectation that sequencing depth would affect the degree of clonotype sharing among donors. Sharing across a handful of donors was observed for roughly 5% of naive CD4, 3% to 3.5% of naive CD8, 2% to 2.5% of memory CD4, and roughly 0.4% of memory CD8 clonotypes. Compared with non-shared clonotypes, the clonotypes found in all four sorted-subset donors had higher generation probabilities. Sampling was limited to blood, and TCR repertoires in tissue likely differ from TCR repertoires in blood. The genetic and exposure-history diversity represented was limited by the small number of donors.

Using the deep immunoSEQ assay, TCR CDR3 regions were amplified from genomic DNA by multiplex PCR. Extracted genomic DNA from each cell subset was distributed evenly across all wells of several immunoSEQ 96-well plates, and each plate was treated as a replicate. Each replicate PCR for sorted subsets received about 200 ng genomic DNA, equal to tens of thousands of T cell genomes. Purified libraries were measured with a Qubit 3.0 fluorometer, size-checked on a Bioanalyzer 2100, and measured again with the KAPA Library Quantification kit. Each immunoSEQ 96-well plate was sequenced on its own single-read 150-cycle Illumina NextSeq 550 flow cell. In the original analysis: The immunoSEQ output contained only junctional sequences without quality scores, so filtering could not match that applied to full-length reads. Sequences were annotated with PyIR, a Python wrapper for IgBLAST v1.9, using IMGT germline references to assign V/J genes and CDR3. Reads with weak V/J assignments (E-value above 1e-6), missing CDR3, stop codons, out-of-frame junctions, or ambiguous translated residues were removed. A V3J clonotype was defined by an identical inferred V gene, J gene, and CDR3 amino acid sequence. Percentage overlap between repertoires was computed as shared unique clonotypes divided by the size of the smaller repertoire. Repertoire richness was assessed with RTK rarefaction, the Chao1 estimator, and Recon v2.1 estimates of unobserved clonotypes. For all TCRbeta clonotypes obtained by the gDNA method from a handful of donors, generation probabilities were computed with OLGA. Sourced from immuneACCESS, this table was stored by TCRdb with only in-frame sequences that have V and J called. A share of the clones is absent; for the studies checked, an unresolved V gene accounts for under half, and the remainder has no known explanation. Clone size and V and J calls were adopted from that table, with D and trimming inferred from the DNA. The sample yields around 2,000,000 clones; approximately 94% were counted once. The top ten clonotypes cover under 2% of the sample.

The germline V gene gives CDR1 as SGHVS and CDR2 as FNYEAQ. The CDR3 runs 15 residues from the cysteine to the phenylalanine. The retained sequence is limited to the CDR3, 45 bases, with the frame set at the first base. V lost 5 bases and J lost 1 base; the stretch between them is 14 bases long. Concerning this clone itself: The target of this receptor is not known. Base qualities were left out, and no much larger clone turns up one base away.

CD8 naive samples were obtained by positive selection for CCR7 among CD45RO-negative cells, yielding a CD45RA+CCR7+ population from which TemRA cells were excluded. Donors were healthy HIV-negative adults with no recently reported acute infections or vaccinations. Only Caucasian adults living in Nashville, Tennessee, USA were represented among the donors. After blood collection by leukapheresis, PBMCs were isolated using Ficoll-Histopaque density gradient centrifugation and then cryopreserved in the vapor phase of liquid nitrogen. Analytical flow cytometry was used to check the purity and quantity of each magnetically sorted T cell population. Genomic DNA was isolated from every sorted fraction and measured by UV absorbance on a Nanodrop 2000c.

The sequence was obtained from a man between 18 and 29 years old in good health. Some clones in this sample may be carry-over from other donors' samples. Specimen: naive CD8+ T cells from PBMCs. The cell subset or site label corresponds to: CD45RA+CCR7+. The chain links TRBV7-6 with TRBJ1-1; a tentative D match to TRBD1 spans 5 bases. The bases read TGTGCCAGCAGCCACAAGACGGGGGGGAACACTGAAGCTTTCTTT. Translated, this gives CASSHKTGGNTEAFF. Joined to the reference TRBV7-6 and TRBJ1-1 proteins, this CDR3 gives the full variable domain: GAGVSQSPRYKVTKRGQDVALRCDPISGHVSLYWYRQALGQGPEFLTYFNYEAQQDKSGLPNDRFSAERPEGSISTLTIQRTEQRDSAMYRCASSHKTGGNTEAFFGQGTRLTVV.